This TCR beta chain was captured by sequencing in a study of T-cell memory formation after mild COVID-19. At the level of the study: Clustering of TCRs was largely donor specific.

Whole-study findings and limits: CD4/CD8 balance characterized clones contracting day 15 to 85, and CD4+ skew characterized later expanders. Among CD4+ contracting clones, most were CM and EM, and CD8+ ones EMRA.

As to this clonotype: Its target is unknown.

Constant-segment primers and 5'RACE yielded cDNA libraries for TCR alpha and TCR beta, each carrying sample barcodes and UMIs. TCRdb processed the 5' RACE reads anew with MiXCR; each CDR3 protein has one entry. This sample has hundreds of thousands of distinct CDR3 sequences, with 15% found just once. The TCR was taken from an adult woman who had mild COVID-19 (a few samples of this study predate the infection). Cell type and time point are not known. The sample consisted of PBMCs or a T cell subset sorted from them (not recorded which).

CDR3 residues: CASSLMTRSGNSYNEQFF. CDR3 DNA sequence: TGCGCCAGCAGCTTGATGACTAGAAGTGGCAACTCCTACAATGAGCAGTTCTTC. The V and J genes are TRBV5-1 and TRBJ2-1, with D possibly matching TRBD2 (6 bases). Trimming removed 1 base at V and 0 bases at J, with 17 bases between. The CDR3 spans 18 residues. Germline V gene sequence: CDR1 SGHRS, CDR2 YFSETQ. The whole variable domain, filled in from reference TRBV5-1 and TRBJ2-1, reads KAGVTQTPRYLIKTRGQQVTLSCSPISGHRSVSWYQQTPGQGLQFLFEYFSETQRNKGNFPGRFSGRQFSNSRSEMNVSTLELGDSALYLCASSLMTRSGNSYNEQFFGPGTRLTVL.